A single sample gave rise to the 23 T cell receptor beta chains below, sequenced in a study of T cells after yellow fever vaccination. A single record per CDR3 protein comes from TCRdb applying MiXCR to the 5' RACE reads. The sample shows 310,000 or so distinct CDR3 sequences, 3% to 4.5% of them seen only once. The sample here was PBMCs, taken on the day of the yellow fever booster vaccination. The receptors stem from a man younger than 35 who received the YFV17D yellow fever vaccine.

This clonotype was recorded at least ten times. Here the CDR3 reads CASSLHPSGGPQETQYF. The CDR3 DNA reads TGTGCCAGCAGTCTCCACCCTAGCGGGGGCCCTCAAGAGACCCAGTACTTC. The chain recombines TRBV27 with TRBJ2-5; TRBD2 aligns across 10 bases. With 5 bases clipped from V and 2 bases from J, the junction kept 11 bases outside the gene matches. Germline-derived CDR1 and CDR2 are MNHEY and SMNVEV (reference sequence). The CDR3 spans 17 residues.

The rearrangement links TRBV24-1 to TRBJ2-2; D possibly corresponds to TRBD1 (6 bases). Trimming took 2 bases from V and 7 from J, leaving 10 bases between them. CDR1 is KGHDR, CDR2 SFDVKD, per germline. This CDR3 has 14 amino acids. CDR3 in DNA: TGTGCCACCAGTGATTCAGACAGGCTCGGGGAGCTGTTTTTT. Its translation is CATSDSDRLGELFF.

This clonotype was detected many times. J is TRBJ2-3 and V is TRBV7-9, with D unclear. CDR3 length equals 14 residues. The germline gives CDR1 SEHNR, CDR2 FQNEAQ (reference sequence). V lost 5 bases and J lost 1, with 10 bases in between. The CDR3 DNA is TGTGCCAGCAGCCCTCCGGCCCGCACAGATACGCAGTATTTT. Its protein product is CASSPPARTDTQYF.

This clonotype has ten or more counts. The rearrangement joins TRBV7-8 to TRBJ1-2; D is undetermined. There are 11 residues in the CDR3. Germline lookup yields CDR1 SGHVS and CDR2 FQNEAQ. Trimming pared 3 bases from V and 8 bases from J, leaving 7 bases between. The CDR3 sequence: CASSFGSGYTF. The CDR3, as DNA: TGTGCCAGCAGCTTTGGGTCAGGCTACACCTTC.

The CDR3 DNA reads TGTGCCAGCAGCCAAGATGGGGAGACGGAAGCTTTCTTT. Its protein is CASSQDGETEAFF. This rearrangement joins TRBV4-2 to TRBJ1-1; D not resolved. CDR3 length: 13 amino acids. Germline CDR1 and CDR2: LGHNA and YNFKEQ. V lost 0 bases to trimming and J lost 8 bases, with 10 bases between them.

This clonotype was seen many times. The CDR3 coding sequence is TGTGCCAGCAGGGTGGCCGCAGGGAACATTCAGTACTTC. It yields the protein CASRVAAGNIQYF. J is TRBJ2-4 and V is TRBV5-5; tentatively, D is TRBD1 (5 bases). The CDR3 has 13 residues. Trimming shortened V by 5 bases and J by 7 bases, and 13 bases separated the two germline ends. CDR1 and CDR2 from the germline V gene are SGHKS and YYEKEE (reference sequence).

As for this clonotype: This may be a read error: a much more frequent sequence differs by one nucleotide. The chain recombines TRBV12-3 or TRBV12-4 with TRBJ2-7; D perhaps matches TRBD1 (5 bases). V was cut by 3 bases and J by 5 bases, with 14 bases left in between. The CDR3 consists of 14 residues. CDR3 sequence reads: CASSLVAGNHEQYV. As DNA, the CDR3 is TGTGCCAGCAGTTTGGTAGCAGGGAACCACGAGCAGTACGTC.

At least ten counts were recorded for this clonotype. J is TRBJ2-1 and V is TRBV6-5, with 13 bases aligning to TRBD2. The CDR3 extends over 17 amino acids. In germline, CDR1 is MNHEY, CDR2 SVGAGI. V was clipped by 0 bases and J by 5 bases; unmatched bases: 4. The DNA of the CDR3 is TGTGCCAGCAGTTACTCGGCCGGGACTAGCGGGAACAATGAGCAGTTCTTC. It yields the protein CASSYSAGTSGNNEQFF.

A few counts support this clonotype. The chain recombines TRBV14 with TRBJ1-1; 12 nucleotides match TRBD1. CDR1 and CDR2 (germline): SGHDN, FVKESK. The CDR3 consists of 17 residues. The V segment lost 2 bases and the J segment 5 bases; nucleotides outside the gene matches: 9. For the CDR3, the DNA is TGTGCCAGCAGCCAATTGGGACAGGGGGCTATAATTACTGAAGCTTTCTTT. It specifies CASSQLGQGAIITEAFF.

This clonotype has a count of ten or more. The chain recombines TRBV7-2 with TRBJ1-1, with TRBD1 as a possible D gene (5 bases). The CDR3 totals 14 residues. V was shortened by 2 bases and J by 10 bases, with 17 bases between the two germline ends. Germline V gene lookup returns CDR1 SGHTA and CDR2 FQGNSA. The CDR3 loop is CASSLRQGLSGAFF. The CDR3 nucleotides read TGTGCCAGCAGCTTACGCCAGGGACTCTCGGGAGCTTTCTTT.

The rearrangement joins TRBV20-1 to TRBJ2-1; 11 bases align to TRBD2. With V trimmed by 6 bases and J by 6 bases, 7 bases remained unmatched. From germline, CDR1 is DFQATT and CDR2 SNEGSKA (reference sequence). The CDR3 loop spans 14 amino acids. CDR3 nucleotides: TGCAGTGCATCGACTAGCGGGGTACCCAATGAGCAGTTCTTC. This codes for CSASTSGVPNEQFF.

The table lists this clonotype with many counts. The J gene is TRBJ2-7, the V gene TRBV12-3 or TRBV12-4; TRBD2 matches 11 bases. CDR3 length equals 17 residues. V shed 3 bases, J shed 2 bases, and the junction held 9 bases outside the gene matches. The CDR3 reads CASSFRLAGGSPYEQYF. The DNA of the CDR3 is TGTGCCAGCAGTTTTAGGCTAGCGGGGGGTTCGCCCTACGAGCAGTACTTC.

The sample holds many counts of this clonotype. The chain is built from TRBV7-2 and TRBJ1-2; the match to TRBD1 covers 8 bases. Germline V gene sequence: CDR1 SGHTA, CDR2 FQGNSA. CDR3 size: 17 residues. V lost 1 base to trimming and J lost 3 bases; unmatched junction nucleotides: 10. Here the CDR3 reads CASSLVFRTGSHYGYTF. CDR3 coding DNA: TGTGCCAGCAGCTTAGTCTTCCGGACAGGGAGTCACTATGGCTACACCTTC. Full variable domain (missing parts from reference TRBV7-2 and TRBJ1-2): GAGVSQSPSNKVTEKGKDVELRCDPISGHTALYWYRQSLGQGLEFLIYFQGNSAPDKSGLPSDRFSAERTGGSVSTLTIQRTQQEDSAVYLCASSLVFRTGSHYGYTFGSGTRLTVV.

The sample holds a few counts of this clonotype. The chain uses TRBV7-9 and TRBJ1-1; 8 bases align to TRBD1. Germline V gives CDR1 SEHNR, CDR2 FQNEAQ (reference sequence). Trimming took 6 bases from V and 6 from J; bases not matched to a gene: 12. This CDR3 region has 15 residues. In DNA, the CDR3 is TGTGCCAGCAGGTTTCCGGGACAGGCAGGGGCTGAAGCTTTCTTT. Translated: CASRFPGQAGAEAFF.

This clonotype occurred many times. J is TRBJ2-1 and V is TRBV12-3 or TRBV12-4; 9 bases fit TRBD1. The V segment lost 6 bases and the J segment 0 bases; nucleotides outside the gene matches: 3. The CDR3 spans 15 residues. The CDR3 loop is CASSQDRGSYNEQFF. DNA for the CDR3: TGTGCCAGCAGCCAGGACAGGGGCTCCTACAATGAGCAGTTCTTC.

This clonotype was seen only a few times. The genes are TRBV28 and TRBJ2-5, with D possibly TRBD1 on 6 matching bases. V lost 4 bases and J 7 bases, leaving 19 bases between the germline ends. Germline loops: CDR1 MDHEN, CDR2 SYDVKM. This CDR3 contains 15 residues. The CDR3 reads CASSSGGEGEGTQYF. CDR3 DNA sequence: TGTGCCAGCAGTTCGGGCGGAGAGGGGGAAGGGACCCAGTACTTC.

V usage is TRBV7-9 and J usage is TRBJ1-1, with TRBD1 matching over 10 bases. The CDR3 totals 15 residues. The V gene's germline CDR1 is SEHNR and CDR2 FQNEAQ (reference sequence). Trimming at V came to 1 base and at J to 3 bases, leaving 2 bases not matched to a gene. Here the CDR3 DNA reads TGTGCCAGCAGCTTAGGACAGGGGGCGGACACTGAAGCTTTCTTT. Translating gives CASSLGQGADTEAFF.

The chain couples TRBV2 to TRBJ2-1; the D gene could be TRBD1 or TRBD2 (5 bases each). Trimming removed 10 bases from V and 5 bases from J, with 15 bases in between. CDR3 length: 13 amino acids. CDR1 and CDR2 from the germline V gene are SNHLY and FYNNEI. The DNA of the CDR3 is TGTGCCACCCGGGACCTGATGCACAATGAGCAGTTCTTC. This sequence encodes CATRDLMHNEQFF. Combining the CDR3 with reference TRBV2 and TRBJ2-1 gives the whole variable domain EPEVTQTPSHQVTQMGQEVILRCVPISNHLYFYWYRQILGQKVEFLVSFYNNEISEKSEIFDDQFSVERPDGSNFTLKIRSTKLEDSAMYFCATRDLMHNEQFFGPGTRLTVL.

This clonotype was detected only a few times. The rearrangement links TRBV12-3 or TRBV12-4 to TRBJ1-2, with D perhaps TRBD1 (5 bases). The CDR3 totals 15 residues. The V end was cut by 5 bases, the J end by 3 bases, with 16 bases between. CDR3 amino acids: CASSPGRQNYYGYTF. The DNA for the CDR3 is TGTGCCAGCAGTCCCGGCCGACAGAATTACTATGGCTACACCTTC.

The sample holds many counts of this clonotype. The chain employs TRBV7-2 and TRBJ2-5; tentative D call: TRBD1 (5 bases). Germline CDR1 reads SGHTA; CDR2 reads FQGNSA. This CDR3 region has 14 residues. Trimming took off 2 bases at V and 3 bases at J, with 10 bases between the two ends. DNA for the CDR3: TGTGCCAGCAGCTTAAGGGGCAGGAAAGAGACCCAGTACTTC. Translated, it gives CASSLRGRKETQYF.

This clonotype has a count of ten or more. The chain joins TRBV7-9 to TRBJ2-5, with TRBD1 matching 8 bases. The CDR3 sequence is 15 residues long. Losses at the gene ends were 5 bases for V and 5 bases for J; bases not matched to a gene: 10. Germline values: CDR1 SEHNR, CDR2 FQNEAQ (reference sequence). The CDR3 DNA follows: TGTGCCAGCAGCCCTCCCGAGACAGGGGTTGAGACCCAGTACTTC. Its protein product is CASSPPETGVETQYF. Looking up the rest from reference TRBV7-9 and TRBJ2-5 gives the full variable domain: DTGVSQNPRHKITKRGQNVTFRCDPISEHNRLYWYRQTLGQGPEFLTYFQNEAQLEKSRLLSDRFSAERPKGSFSTLEIQRTEQGDSAMYLCASSPPETGVETQYFGPGTRLLVL.

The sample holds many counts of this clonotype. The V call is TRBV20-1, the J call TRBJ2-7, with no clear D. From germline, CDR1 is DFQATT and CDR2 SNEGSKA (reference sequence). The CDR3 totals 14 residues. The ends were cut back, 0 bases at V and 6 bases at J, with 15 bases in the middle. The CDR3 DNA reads TGCAGTGCTAGAGATCCCCAGAGCGCCCGCGAGCAGTACTTC. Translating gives CSARDPQSAREQYF.

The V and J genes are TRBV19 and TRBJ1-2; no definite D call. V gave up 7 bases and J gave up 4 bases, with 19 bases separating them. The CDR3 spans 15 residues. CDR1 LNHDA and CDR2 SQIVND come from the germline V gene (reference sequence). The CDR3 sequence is CASNAPRRHGYGYTF. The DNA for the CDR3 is TGTGCCAGTAATGCCCCTCGTCGACATGGCTATGGCTACACCTTC. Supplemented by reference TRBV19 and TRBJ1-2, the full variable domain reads DGGITQSPKYLFRKEGQNVTLSCEQNLNHDAMYWYRQDPGQGLRLIYYSQIVNDFQKGDIAEGYSVSREKKESFPLTVTSAQKNPTAFYLCASNAPRRHGYGYTFGSGTRLTVV.